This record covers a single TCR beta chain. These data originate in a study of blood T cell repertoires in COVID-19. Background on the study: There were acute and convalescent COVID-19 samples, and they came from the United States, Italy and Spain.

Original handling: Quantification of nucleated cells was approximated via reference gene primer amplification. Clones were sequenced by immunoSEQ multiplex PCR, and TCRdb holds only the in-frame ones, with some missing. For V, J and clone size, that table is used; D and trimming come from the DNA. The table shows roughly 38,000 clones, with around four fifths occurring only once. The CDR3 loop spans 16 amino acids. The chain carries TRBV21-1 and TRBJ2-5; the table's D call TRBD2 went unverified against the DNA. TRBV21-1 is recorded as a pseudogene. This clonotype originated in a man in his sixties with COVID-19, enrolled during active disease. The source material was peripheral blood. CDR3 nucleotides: TGTGCCAGCAGCAAAGCGCCGCAGAGTTCGGGGGTGGCCCAGTACTTC. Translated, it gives CASSKAPQSSGVAQYF.